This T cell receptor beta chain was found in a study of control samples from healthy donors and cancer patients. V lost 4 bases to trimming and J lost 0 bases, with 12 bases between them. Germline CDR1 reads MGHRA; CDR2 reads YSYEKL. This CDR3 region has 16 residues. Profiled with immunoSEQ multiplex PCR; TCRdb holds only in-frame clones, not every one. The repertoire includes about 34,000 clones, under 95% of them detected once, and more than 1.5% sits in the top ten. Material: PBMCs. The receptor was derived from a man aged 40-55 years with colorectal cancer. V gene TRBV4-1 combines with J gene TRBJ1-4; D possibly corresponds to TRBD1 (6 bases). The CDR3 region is CASSPGAEATNEKLFF. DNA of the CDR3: TGCGCCAGCAGCCCGGGGGCGGAAGCAACTAATGAAAAACTGTTTTTT.